What follows are 30 T cell receptor beta chains derived from one specimen sequenced in a study of shared T cell receptors in the human thymus. Profiling relied on immunoSEQ multiplex PCR, and the TCRdb table lists in-frame clones only, not all of them. The table includes 500,000 to 550,000 clones, around 78% detected once. These same data were also listed under a study on human thymus T cells.

Sequencing was carried out using thymocytes. These receptor sequences come from a boy in the first two years of life with a congenital heart defect.

This chain joins TRBV29-1 and TRBJ1-2, with TRBD1 identical over 9 bases. After removal of 6 bases from V and 4 bases from J, the junction contained 9 bases not matched to a gene. From germline, CDR1 is SQVTM and CDR2 ANQGSEA. This CDR3 has 14 residues. CDR3: CSVRDRALLYGYTF. The CDR3 DNA is TGCAGCGTCCGGGACAGGGCCCTTCTCTATGGCTACACCTTC.

The J gene is TRBJ2-3, the V gene TRBV29-1, with 9 bases identical to TRBD2. Unmatched junction bases numbered 6, after V lost 8 bases and J lost 6 bases. This CDR3 is built from 12 residues. Germline assignment: CDR1 SQVTM and CDR2 ANQGSEA. For the CDR3, the DNA is TGCAGCTTAGCGGGAGATGCGGATACGCAGTATTTT. Translated: CSLAGDADTQYF.

The chain has TRBV2 and TRBJ2-2, with 7 bases that match TRBD2. Germline loops: CDR1 SNHLY, CDR2 FYNNEI. The CDR3 has 18 residues. After removal of 8 bases from V and 0 bases from J, the junction contained 15 bases not matched to a gene. In DNA form, the CDR3 reads TGTGCCAGCCGTTCGGGCGGGCGGGAGTCCGCGAACACCGGGGAGCTGTTTTTT. This codes for CASRSGGRESANTGELFF.

V usage is TRBV27 and J usage is TRBJ2-2, with D tentatively TRBD2 (7 bases). With 3 bases removed from V and 2 bases from J, the gap between germline ends came to 16 bases. Germline CDR1 reads MNHEY; CDR2 reads SMNVEV (reference sequence). The CDR3 has 17 residues. CDR3 DNA sequence: TGTGCCAGCAGTTTCGTTACAGGGAGGGGAAACACCGGGGAGCTGTTTTTT. Protein sequence: CASSFVTGRGNTGELFF.

The chain has TRBV5-6 and TRBJ2-4; TRBD1 matches at 9 bases. The CDR3 sequence is 16 residues long. J was trimmed by 0 bases and V by 4 bases; bases with no gene match: 5. Germline CDR1 is SGHDT and CDR2 is YYEEEE. In DNA, the CDR3 is TGTGCCAGCAGCCGGGACAGGGATGGAGCCAAAAACATTCAGTACTTC. This gives the protein CASSRDRDGAKNIQYF.

The chain carries TRBV2 and TRBJ2-1; 7 nucleotides agree with TRBD2. The CDR3 extends over 18 amino acids. V dropped 1 base and J dropped 0; count of bases not matched to a gene: 9. The germline gives CDR1 SNHLY, CDR2 FYNNEI. In nucleotides, the CDR3 is TGTGCCAGCAGTGAAGTCTCTAGCGGACTGAGCTCCTACAATGAGCAGTTCTTC. Translation gives CASSEVSSGLSSYNEQFF.

J is TRBJ2-1 and V is TRBV6-5; TRBD2 aligns across 7 bases. There are 14 residues in the CDR3. Losses at the gene ends were 0 bases for V and 7 bases for J; bases not matched to a gene: 3. The V gene's germline CDR1 is MNHEY and CDR2 SVGAGI. For the CDR3, the DNA is TGTGCCAGCAGTTACTCGGCTAGCGGTAATGAGCAGTTCTTC. It specifies CASSYSASGNEQFF.

This clone appeared a few times. The chain recombines TRBV7-2 with TRBJ2-7; 10 bases are a match to TRBD2. The CDR3 is 20 amino acids. Trimming at V came to 0 bases and at J to 0 bases, leaving 14 bases not matched to a gene. Germline values: CDR1 SGHTA, CDR2 FQGNSA. The chain's CDR3 is CASSLAQGGASGRPSYEQYF. For the CDR3, the DNA is TGTGCCAGCAGCTTAGCGCAAGGTGGGGCTAGCGGGAGACCCTCCTACGAGCAGTACTTC.

This chain connects TRBV19 to TRBJ1-5, with D possibly matching TRBD1 (6 bases). V lost 3 bases, J lost 6 bases, and 15 bases lay in between. The germline CDR1 and CDR2 sequences are LNHDA and SQIVND (reference sequence). This CDR3 region has 15 residues. The CDR3 DNA sequence: TGTGCCAGTAGTATCCTAGGGGGATGGGGTCAGCCCCAGCATTTT. It codes for CASSILGGWGQPQHF.

The V gene is TRBV2, the J gene TRBJ2-1; 10 bases are a match to TRBD2. Germline CDR1 SNHLY, CDR2 FYNNEI. This CDR3 contains 15 residues. V lost 3 bases and J lost 9; bases outside the gene matches: 8. The CDR3 reads CASSDSGLAGVEQFF. The CDR3 DNA sequence: TGTGCCAGCAGTGATAGTGGTCTAGCGGGAGTTGAGCAGTTCTTC.

The V call is TRBV7-3, the J call TRBJ2-7; D is perhaps TRBD2 (5 bases). Trimming removed 2 bases from V and 4 bases from J, with 21 bases in between. CDR1 and CDR2 (germline): SGHTA, FQGTGA. The CDR3 loop spans 17 amino acids. For the CDR3, the DNA is TGTGCCAGCAGCTTACGCCCAGAGGGCTACCCTGGGTACGAGCAGTACTTC. Its protein product is CASSLRPEGYPGYEQYF. The entire variable domain, with the rest obtained from reference TRBV7-3 and TRBJ2-7, is as follows: GAGVSQTPSNKVTEKGKYVELRCDPISGHTALYWYRQSLGQGPEFLIYFQGTGAADDSGLPNDRFFAVRPEGSVSTLKIQRTERGDSAVYLCASSLRPEGYPGYEQYFGPGTRLTVT.

The V call is TRBV7-9, the J call TRBJ2-7, with 8 bases fitting TRBD2. Per the germline V gene, CDR1 is SEHNR and CDR2 is FQNEAQ (reference sequence). The CDR3 runs to 13 residues. The J segment lost 6 bases and the V segment lost 5 bases, leaving 6 bases of the junction unmatched. The CDR3 sequence: CASSTAGAGEQYF. In nucleotides, the CDR3 is TGTGCCAGCAGCACAGCGGGAGCCGGCGAGCAGTACTTC.

Concerning this clone: Other nucleotide sequences in the sample specify the same CDR3. This chain connects TRBV27 to TRBJ1-2; 8 bases agree with TRBD1. V dropped 5 bases and J dropped 3; count of bases not matched to a gene: 2. CDR3 size: 13 residues. Germline loops: CDR1 MNHEY, CDR2 SMNVEV (reference sequence). CDR3 residues: CASSPGQDYGYTF. The CDR3 nucleotides are TGTGCCAGCAGTCCGGGACAGGACTATGGCTACACCTTC.

This chain links TRBV30 with TRBJ2-2; 9 bases fit TRBD2. This CDR3 is built from 17 residues. Germline V gene sequence: CDR1 GTSNPN, CDR2 SVGIG (reference sequence). J was trimmed by 6 bases and V by 0 bases; bases with no gene match: 11. The CDR3 region has the DNA TGTGCCTGGAGTGTACCCTGGAAGCGGGAGGTTTCCGGGGAGCTGTTTTTT. This gives the protein CAWSVPWKREVSGELFF.

This clone was seen only once. V and J are TRBV28 and TRBJ1-2; D is possibly TRBD1 (5 bases). The CDR3 has 13 residues. Germline CDR1 and CDR2: MDHEN and SYDVKM. Trimming shortened V by 6 bases and J by 4 bases, and 12 bases separated the two germline ends. The chain's CDR3 is CASSTRVGYGYTF. CDR3 nucleotide sequence: TGTGCCAGCAGCACCAGGGTTGGCTATGGCTACACCTTC.

This clone appeared once. CDR3 sequence: CATSRDKGVGNTIYF. The DNA for the CDR3 is TGTGCCACCAGCAGAGACAAAGGGGTAGGAAACACCATATATTTT. V gene TRBV15 combines with J gene TRBJ1-3; perhaps TRBD1 as D (5 bases). CDR3 length: 15 amino acids. V was shortened by 0 bases and J by 4 bases, with 10 bases between the two germline ends. CDR1 LNHNV and CDR2 YYDKDF come from the germline V gene (reference sequence).

The chain joins TRBV28 to TRBJ1-1, with D unresolved. This CDR3 is 16 amino acids long. Germline values: CDR1 MDHEN, CDR2 SYDVKM. V was clipped by 2 bases and J by 2 bases, with 15 bases between them. Here the CDR3 reads CASSLSSQTTNTEAFF. The CDR3, as DNA: TGTGCCAGCAGTTTAAGTAGCCAGACCACCAACACTGAAGCTTTCTTT.

The V and J genes are TRBV9 and TRBJ2-6; D is possibly TRBD1 (7 bases). Trimming cost V 4 bases and J 2 bases, with 19 bases left between them. Germline V gene data show CDR1 as SGDLS and CDR2 as YYNGEE. The CDR3 runs 18 residues. CDR3 in amino acids: CASSTSQGWRAGANVLTF. The CDR3, as DNA: TGTGCCAGCAGCACTTCACAGGGGTGGAGGGCTGGGGCCAACGTCCTGACTTTC.

The genes are TRBV12-5 and TRBJ2-5; 9 positions agree with TRBD2. The CDR3 loop spans 15 amino acids. Germline CDR1 reads LGHNT; CDR2 reads FRNRAP. Trimming cost V 5 bases and J 9 bases; bases outside gene matches: 13. CDR3 nucleotide sequence: TGTGCTAGTGGTCGCCGCTGGCGGGAGGGGACGGCCCAGTACTTC. Its translation is CASGRRWREGTAQYF.

Only one count was recorded for this clone. The chain carries TRBV21-1 and TRBJ1-2; the table gives TRBD1 as D, unverified against the DNA. TRBV21-1 is termed a pseudogene. There are 19 residues in the CDR3. The CDR3 protein is CASTDRGGKGAYSIYGYTF. The CDR3 region has the DNA TGTGCCAGCACCGACAGGGGGGGAAAGGGTGCATATTCAATCTATGGCTACACCTTC.

This chain uses TRBV7-8 with TRBJ2-5; 8 bases agree with TRBD1. The DNA end is a closer match to TRBJ2-7, so the J assignment may be wrong. This CDR3 has 15 amino acids. Per germline, CDR1 SGHVS and CDR2 FQNEAQ. The CDR3 nucleotides read TGTGCCAGCAGCTCAGACAGGGGTAGCTCCTACGAGCAGTACTTC. Its protein is CASSSDRGSSYEQYF.

The J gene is TRBJ1-2, the V gene TRBV27, with D possibly TRBD1 on 6 matching bases. CDR1 and CDR2 from the germline V gene are MNHEY and SMNVEV (reference sequence). Trimming cost V 5 bases and J 2 bases, with 15 bases left between them. The length of the CDR3 is 15 residues. For the CDR3, the DNA is TGTGCCAGCAGTCCTAGATGGACAGCCAACTATGGCTACACCTTC. This translates into CASSPRWTANYGYTF.

This clone has a handful of counts. The chain couples TRBV27 to TRBJ2-1, with TRBD1 as a possible D gene (6 bases). Germline assignment: CDR1 MNHEY and CDR2 SMNVEV (reference sequence). The CDR3 runs 13 residues. The V end was cut by 8 bases, the J end by 6 bases, with 14 bases between. The CDR3 loop reads CASLRGSGNEQFF. CDR3 bases: TGTGCCAGCTTGAGGGGGTCGGGCAATGAGCAGTTCTTC.

The V call is TRBV28, the J call TRBJ2-5, with 11 nucleotides matching TRBD1. V was clipped by 7 bases and J by 1 base; unmatched bases: 14. This CDR3 contains 18 residues. Germline loops: CDR1 MDHEN, CDR2 SYDVKM. In nucleotides, the CDR3 is TGTGCCAGCACCAAACGAAGCCGGGACAGGGGGTCCCAAGAGACCCAGTACTTC. Its translation: CASTKRSRDRGSQETQYF.

The chain uses TRBV15 and TRBJ2-7, with 7 positions matching TRBD1. Germline CDR1 reads LNHNV; CDR2 reads YYDKDF (reference sequence). CDR3 length: 14 amino acids. V dropped 5 bases and J dropped 5; count of bases not matched to a gene: 9. The CDR3, as DNA: TGTGCCACCAGCGGACACAGGGGATGCGACGAGCAGTACTTC. Translated, it gives CATSGHRGCDEQYF. Using reference TRBV15 and TRBJ2-7 for the parts outside the CDR3, the full variable domain is DAMVIQNPRYQVTQFGKPVTLSCSQTLNHNVMYWYQQKSSQAPKLLFHYYDKDFNNEADTPDNFQSRRPNTSFCFLDIRSPGLGDTAMYLCATSGHRGCDEQYFGPGTRLTVT.

This chain connects TRBV28 to TRBJ2-7; D might be TRBD2 (5 bases). V was cut by 6 bases and J by 3 bases, with 15 bases left in between. Germline CDR1 reads MDHEN; CDR2 reads SYDVKM. The CDR3 covers 14 residues. CDR3 amino acids: CASSLPGFDYEQYF. CDR3 bases: TGTGCCAGCAGCTTACCGGGGTTTGACTACGAGCAGTACTTC.

This chain joins TRBV4-1 and TRBJ2-5; 11 bases map to TRBD2. V shed 3 bases and J 5 bases; nucleotides not matched to a gene: 5. The CDR3 runs 15 residues. Germline V gives CDR1 MGHRA, CDR2 YSYEKL. DNA for the CDR3: TGCGCCAGCAGCCACTCACTAGCGGGAGCTGAGACCCAGTACTTC. Protein: CASSHSLAGAETQYF.

Written as DNA, the CDR3 is TGTGCCGCCAGCACCCTACCGGGAGACTACGAGCAGTACTTC. Its protein is CAASTLPGDYEQYF. V gene TRBV2 combines with J gene TRBJ2-7; TRBD2 might be the D (6 bases). This CDR3 is 14 amino acids long. Trimming stripped 11 bases from V and 3 bases from J, with 20 bases between. The germline V gene has CDR1 SNHLY and CDR2 FYNNEI. Variable domain in full (rest from reference TRBV2 and TRBJ2-7): EPEVTQTPSHQVTQMGQEVILRCVPISNHLYFYWYRQILGQKVEFLVSFYNNEISEKSEIFDDQFSVERPDGSNFTLKIRSTKLEDSAMYFCAASTLPGDYEQYFGPGTRLTVT.

CDR3 DNA sequence: TGTGCCAGCAGTGGACCTAGGGGAACTGGAAACACCATATATTTT. Residues: CASSGPRGTGNTIYF. The chain recombines TRBV6-1 with TRBJ1-3, with D possibly being TRBD1 (5 bases). V was pared by 4 bases and J by 2 bases, with 12 bases between. This CDR3 has 15 residues. Germline CDR1 and CDR2: MNHNS and SASEGT.

The rearrangement joins TRBV4-3 to TRBJ2-1; perhaps TRBD2 as D (5 bases). The germline V gene has CDR1 LGHNA and CDR2 YSLEER. Trimming left V 3 bases short and J 0 bases short, with 15 bases between. The length of the CDR3 is 17 residues. The CDR3 loop is CASSHKTRTGSYNEQFF. DNA for the CDR3: TGCGCCAGCAGCCACAAGACCAGGACTGGCTCCTACAATGAGCAGTTCTTC.